The 7 T cell receptor beta chains presented below share a single source sample, sequenced in a study of shared clonotypes between healthy human individuals. Clones were read by immunoSEQ multiplex PCR, and TCRdb kept only the in-frame ones, dropping some. The data hold a few million clones, with 85% to 95% observed a single time. Sequenced: naive CD4+ T cells from PBMCs. Stated subset: CD45RA+ positively selected. Source of these receptors: a man aged 18 to 30 in good health. Some clones in this sample may be carry-over from other donors' samples.

The chain carries TRBV6-4 and TRBJ2-6; D unresolved. The V and J ends lost 2 bases and 0 bases respectively, with 8 bases between them. Germline CDR1 and CDR2: MRHNA and SNTAGT. This CDR3 spans 16 amino acids. The CDR3 DNA sequence: TGTGCCAGCAGTGACCGTCGGAGCTCTGGGGCCAACGTCCTGACTTTC. This sequence encodes CASSDRRSSGANVLTF.

The V and J genes are TRBV28 and TRBJ1-3; D might be TRBD1 (5 bases). Germline CDR1 and CDR2: MDHEN and SYDVKM. V was clipped by 4 bases and J by 4 bases, with 11 bases between them. The CDR3 has 14 amino acids. The CDR3 spells CASSWRGGGNTIYF. CDR3 sequence (DNA): TGTGCCAGCAGTTGGCGGGGCGGAGGAAACACCATATATTTT.

The chain uses TRBV6-1 and TRBJ2-5; D gene ambiguous. The CDR3 is 12 residues long. Germline assignment: CDR1 MNHNS and CDR2 SASEGT. V lost 7 bases, J lost 5 bases, and 11 bases lay in between. CDR3 coding DNA: TGTGCCAGCATGAGAAGGTACGAGACCCAGTACTTC. It specifies CASMRRYETQYF.

The V gene is TRBV27, the J gene TRBJ2-3, with 9 bases aligning to TRBD2. The CDR3 covers 15 residues. CDR1 is MNHEY and CDR2 is SMNVEV in the germline V gene (reference sequence). V lost 5 bases and J lost 5; bases outside the gene matches: 8. The CDR3 spells CASSPMGGRGDTQYF. In nucleotides, the CDR3 is TGTGCCAGCAGTCCCATGGGCGGGAGGGGAGATACGCAGTATTTT.

The chain couples TRBV7-8 to TRBJ1-1; D ambiguous. This CDR3 contains 13 residues. Germline V CDR1 and CDR2: SGHVS, FQNEAQ. Between the trimmed V and J ends, which lost 2 bases and 2 bases, there was a span of 6 bases. The chain's CDR3 is CASSLIENTEAFF. As DNA, the CDR3 is TGTGCCAGCAGCTTAATAGAAAACACTGAAGCTTTCTTT.

The chain couples TRBV29-1 to TRBJ2-1; D not resolved. There are 14 residues in the CDR3. The V end lost 6 bases, the J end lost 7 bases, and 19 bases lay between the germline ends. Germline V gene sequence: CDR1 SQVTM, CDR2 ANQGSEA. CDR3 residues: CSVRRIHASNEQFF. CDR3 bases: TGCAGCGTGAGAAGAATACATGCGTCGAATGAGCAGTTCTTC.

This sequence joins TRBV6-1 and TRBJ1-2; 7 bases line up with TRBD1. This CDR3 contains 17 residues. Germline CDR1 and CDR2: MNHNS and SASEGT. Trimming removed 3 bases from V and 4 bases from J; junction bases left unmatched: 14. CDR3 nucleotide sequence: TGTGCCAGCAGTGATCCTCAACGCGGGAGGGGGCCCTATGGCTACACCTTC. Protein sequence: CASSDPQRGRGPYGYTF.